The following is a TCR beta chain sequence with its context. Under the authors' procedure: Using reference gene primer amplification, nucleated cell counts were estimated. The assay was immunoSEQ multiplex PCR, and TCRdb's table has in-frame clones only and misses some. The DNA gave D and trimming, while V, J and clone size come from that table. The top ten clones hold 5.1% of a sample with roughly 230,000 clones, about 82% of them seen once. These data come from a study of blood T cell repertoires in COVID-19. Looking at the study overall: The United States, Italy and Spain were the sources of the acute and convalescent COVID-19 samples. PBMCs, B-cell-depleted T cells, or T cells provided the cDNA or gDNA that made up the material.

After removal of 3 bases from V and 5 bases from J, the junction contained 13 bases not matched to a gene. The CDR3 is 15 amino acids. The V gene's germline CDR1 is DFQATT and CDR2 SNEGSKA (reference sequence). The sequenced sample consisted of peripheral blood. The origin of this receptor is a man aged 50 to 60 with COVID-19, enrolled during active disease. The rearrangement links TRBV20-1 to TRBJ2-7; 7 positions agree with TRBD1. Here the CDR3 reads CSASSRPGQTHEQYF. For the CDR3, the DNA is TGCAGTGCTAGTTCCAGACCGGGACAGACCCACGAGCAGTACTTC.